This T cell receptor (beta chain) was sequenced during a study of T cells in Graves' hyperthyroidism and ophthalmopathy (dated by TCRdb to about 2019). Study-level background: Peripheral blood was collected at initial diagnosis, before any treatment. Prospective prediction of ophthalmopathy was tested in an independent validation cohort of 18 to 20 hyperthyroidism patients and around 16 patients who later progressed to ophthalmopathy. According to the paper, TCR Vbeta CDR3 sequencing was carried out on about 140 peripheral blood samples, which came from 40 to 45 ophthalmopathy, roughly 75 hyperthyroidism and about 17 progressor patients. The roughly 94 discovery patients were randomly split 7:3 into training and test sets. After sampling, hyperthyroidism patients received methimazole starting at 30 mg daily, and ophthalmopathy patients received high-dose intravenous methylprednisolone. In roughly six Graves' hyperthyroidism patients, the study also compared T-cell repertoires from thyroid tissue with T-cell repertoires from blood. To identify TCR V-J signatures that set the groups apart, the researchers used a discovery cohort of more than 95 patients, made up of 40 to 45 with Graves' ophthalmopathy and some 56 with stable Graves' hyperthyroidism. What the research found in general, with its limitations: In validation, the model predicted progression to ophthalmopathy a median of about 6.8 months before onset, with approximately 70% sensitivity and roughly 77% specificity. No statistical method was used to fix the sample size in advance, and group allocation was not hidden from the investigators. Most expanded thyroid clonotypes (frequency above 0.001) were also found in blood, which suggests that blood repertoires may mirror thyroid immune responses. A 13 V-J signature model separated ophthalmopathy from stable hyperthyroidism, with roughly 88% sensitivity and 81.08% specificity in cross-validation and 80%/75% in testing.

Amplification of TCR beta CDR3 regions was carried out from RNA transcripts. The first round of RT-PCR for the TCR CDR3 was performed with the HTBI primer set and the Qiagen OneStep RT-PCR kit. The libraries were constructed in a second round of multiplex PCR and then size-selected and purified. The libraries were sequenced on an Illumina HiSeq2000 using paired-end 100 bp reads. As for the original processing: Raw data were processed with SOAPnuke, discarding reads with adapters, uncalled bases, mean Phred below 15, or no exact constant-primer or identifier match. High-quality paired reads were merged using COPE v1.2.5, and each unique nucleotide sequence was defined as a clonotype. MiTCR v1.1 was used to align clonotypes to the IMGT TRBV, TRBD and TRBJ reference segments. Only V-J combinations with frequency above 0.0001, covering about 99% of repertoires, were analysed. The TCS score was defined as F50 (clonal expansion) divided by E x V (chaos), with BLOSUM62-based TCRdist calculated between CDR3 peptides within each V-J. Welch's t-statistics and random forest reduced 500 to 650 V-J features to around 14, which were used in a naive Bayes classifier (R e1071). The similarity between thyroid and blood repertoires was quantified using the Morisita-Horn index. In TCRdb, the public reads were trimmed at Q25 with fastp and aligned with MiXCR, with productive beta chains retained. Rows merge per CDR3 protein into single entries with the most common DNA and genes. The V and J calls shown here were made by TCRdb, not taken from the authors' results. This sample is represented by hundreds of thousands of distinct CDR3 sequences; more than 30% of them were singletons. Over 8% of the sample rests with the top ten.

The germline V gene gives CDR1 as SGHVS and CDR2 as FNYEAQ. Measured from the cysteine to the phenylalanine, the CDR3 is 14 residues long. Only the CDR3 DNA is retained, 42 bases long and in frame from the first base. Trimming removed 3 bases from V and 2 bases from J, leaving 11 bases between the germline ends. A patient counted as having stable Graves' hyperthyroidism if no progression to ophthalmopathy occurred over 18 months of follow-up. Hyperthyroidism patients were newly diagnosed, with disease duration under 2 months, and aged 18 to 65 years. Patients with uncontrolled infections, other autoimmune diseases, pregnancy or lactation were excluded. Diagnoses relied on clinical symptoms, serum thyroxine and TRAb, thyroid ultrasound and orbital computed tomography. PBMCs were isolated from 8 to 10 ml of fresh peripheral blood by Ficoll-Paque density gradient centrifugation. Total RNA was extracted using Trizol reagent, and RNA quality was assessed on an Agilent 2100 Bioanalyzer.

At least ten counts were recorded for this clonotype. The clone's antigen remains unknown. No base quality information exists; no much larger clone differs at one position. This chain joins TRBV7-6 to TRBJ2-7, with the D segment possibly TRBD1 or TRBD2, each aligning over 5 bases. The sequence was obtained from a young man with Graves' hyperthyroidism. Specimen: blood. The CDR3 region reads CASSFAEGPYEQYF. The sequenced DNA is TGTGCCAGCAGCTTTGCTGAGGGGCCCTACGAGCAGTACTTC.